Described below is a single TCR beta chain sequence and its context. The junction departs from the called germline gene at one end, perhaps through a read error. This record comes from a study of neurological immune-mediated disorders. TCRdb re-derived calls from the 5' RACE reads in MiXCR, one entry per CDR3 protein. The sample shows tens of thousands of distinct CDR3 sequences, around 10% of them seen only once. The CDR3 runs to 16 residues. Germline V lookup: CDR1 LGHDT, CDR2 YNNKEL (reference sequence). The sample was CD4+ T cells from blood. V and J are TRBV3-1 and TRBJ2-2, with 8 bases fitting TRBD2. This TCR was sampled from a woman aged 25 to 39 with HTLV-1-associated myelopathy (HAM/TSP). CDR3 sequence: CASSRRTSRDTRELFF. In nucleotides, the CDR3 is TGTGCCAGCAGCCGAAGGACTAGCCGTGACACCAGGGAACTGTTTTTT.